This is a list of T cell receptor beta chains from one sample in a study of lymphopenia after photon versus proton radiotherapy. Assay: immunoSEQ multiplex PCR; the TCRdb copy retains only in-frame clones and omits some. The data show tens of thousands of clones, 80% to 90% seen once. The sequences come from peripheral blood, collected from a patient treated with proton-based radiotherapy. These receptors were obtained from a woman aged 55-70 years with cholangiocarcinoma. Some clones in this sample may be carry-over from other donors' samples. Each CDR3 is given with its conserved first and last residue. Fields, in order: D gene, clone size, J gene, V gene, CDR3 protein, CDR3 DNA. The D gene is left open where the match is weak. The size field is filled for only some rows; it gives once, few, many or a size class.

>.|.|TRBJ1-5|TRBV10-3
CAINDGDNQPQHF
TGTGCCATCAATGACGGAGACAATCAGCCCCAGCATTTT
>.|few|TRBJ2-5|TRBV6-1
CASSLLGTQETQYF
TGTGCCAGCAGTCTTCTGGGGACCCAAGAGACCCAGTACTTC
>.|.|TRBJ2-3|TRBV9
CASSVEVGVDTQYF
TGTGCCAGCAGCGTAGAGGTGGGGGTGGATACGCAGTATTTT
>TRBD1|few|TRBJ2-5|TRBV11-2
CASSPWDSPQETQYF
TGTGCCAGCAGCCCGTGGGACAGCCCCCAAGAGACCCAGTACTTC
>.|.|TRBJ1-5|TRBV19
CASSMTDLRKPQHF
TGTGCCAGTAGTATGACGGACCTTAGAAAGCCCCAGCATTTT
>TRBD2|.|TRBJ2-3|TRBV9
CASSVSAGVTDTQYF
TGTGCCAGCAGCGTATCAGCGGGAGTGACAGATACGCAGTATTTT
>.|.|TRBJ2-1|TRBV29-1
CSVGRDGSEQFF
TGCAGCGTTGGCAGGGATGGGAGTGAGCAGTTCTTC
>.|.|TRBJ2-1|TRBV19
CASSRASSYNEQFF
TGTGCCAGTAGTAGAGCAAGCTCCTACAATGAGCAGTTCTTC
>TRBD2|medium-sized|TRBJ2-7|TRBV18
CASSPGGGTEQYF
TGTGCCAGCTCTCCCGGGGGGGGTACAGAGCAGTACTTC
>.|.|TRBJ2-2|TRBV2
CASSRENTGELFF
TGTGCCAGCAGTCGAGAGAACACCGGGGAGCTGTTTTTT
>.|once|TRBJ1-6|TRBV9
CASSTTRGGHRESSPLHF
TGTGCCAGCAGCACCACCCGTGGGGGACATAGGGAGTCTTCACCCCTCCACTTT
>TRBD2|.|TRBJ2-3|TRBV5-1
CASSLGQGLSGLAGLATDTQYF
TGCGCCAGCAGCTTGGGACAGGGGCTCTCGGGACTAGCGGGTTTAGCCACAGATACGCAGTATTTT
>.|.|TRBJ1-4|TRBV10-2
CASSEWVGREKLFF
TGCGCCAGCAGTGAGTGGGTGGGTCGTGAAAAACTGTTTTTT
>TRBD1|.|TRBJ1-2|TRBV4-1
CASSQGPRAGGSGYTF
TGCGCCAGCAGCCAAGGCCCGAGGGCAGGGGGAAGTGGCTACACCTTC
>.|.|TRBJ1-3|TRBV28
CASSRAGTSGNTIYF
TGTGCCAGCAGTCGGGCCGGGACTTCTGGAAACACCATATATTTT